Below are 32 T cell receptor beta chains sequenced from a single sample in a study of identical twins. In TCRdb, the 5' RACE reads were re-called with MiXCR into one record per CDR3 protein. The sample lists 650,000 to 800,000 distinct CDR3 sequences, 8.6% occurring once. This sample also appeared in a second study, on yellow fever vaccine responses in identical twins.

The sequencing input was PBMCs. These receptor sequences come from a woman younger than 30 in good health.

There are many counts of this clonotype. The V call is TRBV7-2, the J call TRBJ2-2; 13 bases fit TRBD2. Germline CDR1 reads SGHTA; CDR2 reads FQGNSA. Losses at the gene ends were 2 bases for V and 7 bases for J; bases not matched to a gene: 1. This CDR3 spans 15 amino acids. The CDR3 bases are TGTGCCAGCAGCTTAAGACTAGCGGGAGGCGGGGAGCTGTTTTTT. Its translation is CASSLRLAGGGELFF. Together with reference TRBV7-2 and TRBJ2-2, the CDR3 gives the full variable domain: GAGVSQSPSNKVTEKGKDVELRCDPISGHTALYWYRQSLGQGLEFLIYFQGNSAPDKSGLPSDRFSAERTGGSVSTLTIQRTQQEDSAVYLCASSLRLAGGGELFFGEGSRLTVL.

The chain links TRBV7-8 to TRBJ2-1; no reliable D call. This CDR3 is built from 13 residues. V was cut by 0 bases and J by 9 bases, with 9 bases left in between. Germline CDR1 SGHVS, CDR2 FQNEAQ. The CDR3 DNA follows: TGTGCCAGCAGCTTAGCTGTATCCGGTGAGCAGTTCTTC. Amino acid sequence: CASSLAVSGEQFF.

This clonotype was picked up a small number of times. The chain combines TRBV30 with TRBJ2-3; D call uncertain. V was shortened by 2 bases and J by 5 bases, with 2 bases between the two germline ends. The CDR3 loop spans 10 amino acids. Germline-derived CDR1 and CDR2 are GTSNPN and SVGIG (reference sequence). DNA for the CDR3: TGTGCCTGGAGTATAGATACGCAGTATTTT. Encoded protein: CAWSIDTQYF.

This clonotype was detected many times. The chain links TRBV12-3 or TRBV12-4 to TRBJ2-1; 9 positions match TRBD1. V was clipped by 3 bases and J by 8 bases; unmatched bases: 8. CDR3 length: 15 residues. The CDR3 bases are TGTGCCAGCAGTTTCGTGGGACAGGGAAACGATGAGCAGTTCTTC. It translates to CASSFVGQGNDEQFF.

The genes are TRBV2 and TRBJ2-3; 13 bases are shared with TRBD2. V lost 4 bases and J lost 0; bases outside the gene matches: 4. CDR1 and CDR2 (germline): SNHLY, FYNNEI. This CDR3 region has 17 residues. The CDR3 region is CASSGLAGGLSTDTQYF. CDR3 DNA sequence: TGTGCCAGCAGTGGACTAGCGGGAGGCCTAAGCACAGATACGCAGTATTTT. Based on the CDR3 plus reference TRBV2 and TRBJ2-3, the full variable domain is EPEVTQTPSHQVTQMGQEVILRCVPISNHLYFYWYRQILGQKVEFLVSFYNNEISEKSEIFDDQFSVERPDGSNFTLKIRSTKLEDSAMYFCASSGLAGGLSTDTQYFGPGTRLTVL.

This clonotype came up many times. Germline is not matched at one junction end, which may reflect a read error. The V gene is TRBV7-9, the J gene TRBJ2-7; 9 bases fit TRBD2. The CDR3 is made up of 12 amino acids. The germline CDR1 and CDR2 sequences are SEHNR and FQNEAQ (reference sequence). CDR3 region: CASSLAGDEQYF. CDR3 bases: TGTGCCAGCAGTTTAGCGGGGGACGAGCAGTACTTC.

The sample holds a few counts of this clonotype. CDR3 amino acids: CASSSDEPYEQYF. The CDR3 coding sequence is TGTGCCAGCAGCTCTGATGAACCCTACGAGCAGTACTTC. The chain is built from TRBV7-9 and TRBJ2-7; D gene ambiguous. CDR1 and CDR2 (germline): SEHNR, FQNEAQ (reference sequence). Trimming took off 4 bases at V and 2 bases at J, with 9 bases between the two ends. The CDR3 loop spans 13 amino acids.

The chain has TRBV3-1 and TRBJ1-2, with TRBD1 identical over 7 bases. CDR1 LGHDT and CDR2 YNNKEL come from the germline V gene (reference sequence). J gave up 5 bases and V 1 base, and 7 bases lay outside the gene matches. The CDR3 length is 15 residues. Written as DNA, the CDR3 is TGTGCCAGCAGCCAAGGGACAGGAGACTCTTATGGCTACACCTTC. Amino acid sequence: CASSQGTGDSYGYTF.

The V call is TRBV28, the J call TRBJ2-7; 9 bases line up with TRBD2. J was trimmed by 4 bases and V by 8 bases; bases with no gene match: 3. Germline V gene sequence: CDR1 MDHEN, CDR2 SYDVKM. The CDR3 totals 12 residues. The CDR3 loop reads CASGTSLYEQYF. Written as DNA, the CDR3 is TGTGCCAGCGGGACTAGCCTGTACGAGCAGTACTTC.

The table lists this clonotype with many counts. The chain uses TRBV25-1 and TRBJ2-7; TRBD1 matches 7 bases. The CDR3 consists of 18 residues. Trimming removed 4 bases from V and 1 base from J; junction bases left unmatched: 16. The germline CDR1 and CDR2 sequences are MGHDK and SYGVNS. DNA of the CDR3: TGTGCCAGCAGTGTCGGCAACAGGGGAAGAATGGAGTCCTACGAGCAGTACTTC. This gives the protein CASSVGNRGRMESYEQYF.

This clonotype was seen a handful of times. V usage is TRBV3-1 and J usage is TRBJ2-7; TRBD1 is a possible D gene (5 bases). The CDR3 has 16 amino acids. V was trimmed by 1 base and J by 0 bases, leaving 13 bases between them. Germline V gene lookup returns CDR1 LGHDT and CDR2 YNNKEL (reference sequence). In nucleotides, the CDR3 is TGTGCCAGCAGCCAAGTAATAGGGGCGTTCTCCTACGAGCAGTACTTC. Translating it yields CASSQVIGAFSYEQYF.

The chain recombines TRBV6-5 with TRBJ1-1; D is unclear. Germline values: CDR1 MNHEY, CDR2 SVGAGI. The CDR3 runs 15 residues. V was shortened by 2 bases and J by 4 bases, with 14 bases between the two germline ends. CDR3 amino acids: CASSYRQTLVTEAFF. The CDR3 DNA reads TGTGCCAGCAGTTACCGACAAACCTTGGTCACTGAAGCTTTCTTT.

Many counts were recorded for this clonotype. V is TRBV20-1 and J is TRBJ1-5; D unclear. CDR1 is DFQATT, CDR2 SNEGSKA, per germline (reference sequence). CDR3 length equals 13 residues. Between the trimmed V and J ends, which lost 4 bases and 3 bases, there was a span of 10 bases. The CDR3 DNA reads TGCAGTGCTAAAAGGGAACCCAATCAGCCCCAGCATTTT. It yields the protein CSAKREPNQPQHF.

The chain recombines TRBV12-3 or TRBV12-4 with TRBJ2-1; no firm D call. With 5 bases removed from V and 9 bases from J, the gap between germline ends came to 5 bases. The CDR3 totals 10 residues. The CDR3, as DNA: TGTGCCAGCAGTATAATTGAGCAGTTCTTC. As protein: CASSIIEQFF.

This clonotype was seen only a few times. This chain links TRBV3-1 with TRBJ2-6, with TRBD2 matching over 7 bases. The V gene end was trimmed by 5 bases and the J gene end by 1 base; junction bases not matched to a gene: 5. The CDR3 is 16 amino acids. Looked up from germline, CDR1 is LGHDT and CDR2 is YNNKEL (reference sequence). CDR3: CASSKSGVSGANVLTF. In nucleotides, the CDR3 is TGTGCCAGCAGCAAAAGCGGGGTTTCTGGGGCCAACGTCCTGACTTTC.

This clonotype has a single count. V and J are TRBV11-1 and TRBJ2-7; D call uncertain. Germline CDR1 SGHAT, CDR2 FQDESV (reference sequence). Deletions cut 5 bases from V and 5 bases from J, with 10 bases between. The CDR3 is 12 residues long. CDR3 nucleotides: TGTGCCAGCAGCCCAGACTGGAACGAGCAGTACTTC. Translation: CASSPDWNEQYF.

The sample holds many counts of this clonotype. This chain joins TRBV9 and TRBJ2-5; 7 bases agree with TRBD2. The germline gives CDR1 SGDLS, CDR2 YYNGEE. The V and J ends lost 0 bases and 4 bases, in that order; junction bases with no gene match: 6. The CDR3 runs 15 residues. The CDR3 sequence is CASSVAGTIGETQYF. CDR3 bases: TGTGCCAGCAGCGTAGCAGGGACTATAGGAGAGACCCAGTACTTC.

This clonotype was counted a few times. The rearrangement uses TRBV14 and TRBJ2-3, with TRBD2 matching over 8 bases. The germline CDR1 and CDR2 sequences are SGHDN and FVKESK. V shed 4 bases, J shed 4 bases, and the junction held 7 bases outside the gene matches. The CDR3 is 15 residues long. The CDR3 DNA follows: TGTGCCAGCAGCCTTGTAGGGACTAGGCCAGATACGCAGTATTTT. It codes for CASSLVGTRPDTQYF. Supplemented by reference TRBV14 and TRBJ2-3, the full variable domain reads EAGVTQFPSHSVIEKGQTVTLRCDPISGHDNLYWYRRVMGKEIKFLLHFVKESKQDESGMPNNRFLAERTGGTYSTLKVQPAELEDSGVYFCASSLVGTRPDTQYFGPGTRLTVL.

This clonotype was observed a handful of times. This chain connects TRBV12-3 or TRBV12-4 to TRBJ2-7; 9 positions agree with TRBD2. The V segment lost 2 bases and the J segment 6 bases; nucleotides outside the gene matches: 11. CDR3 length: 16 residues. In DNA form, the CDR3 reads TGTGCCAGCAGTTTAAACCTGGCGGGGGGGGCCCCCGAGCAGTACTTC. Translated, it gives CASSLNLAGGAPEQYF.

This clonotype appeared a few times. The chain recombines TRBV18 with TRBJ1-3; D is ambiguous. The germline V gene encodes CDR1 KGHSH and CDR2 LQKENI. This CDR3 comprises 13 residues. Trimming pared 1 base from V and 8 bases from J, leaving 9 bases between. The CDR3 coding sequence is TGTGCCAGCTCACCACTCGGTCGGGACACCATATATTTT. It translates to CASSPLGRDTIYF.

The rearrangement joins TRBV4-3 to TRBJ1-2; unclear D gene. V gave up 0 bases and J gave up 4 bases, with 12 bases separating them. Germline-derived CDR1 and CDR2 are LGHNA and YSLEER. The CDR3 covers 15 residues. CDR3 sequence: CASSQEVWALYGYTF. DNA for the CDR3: TGCGCCAGCAGCCAAGAGGTGTGGGCCCTCTATGGCTACACCTTC.

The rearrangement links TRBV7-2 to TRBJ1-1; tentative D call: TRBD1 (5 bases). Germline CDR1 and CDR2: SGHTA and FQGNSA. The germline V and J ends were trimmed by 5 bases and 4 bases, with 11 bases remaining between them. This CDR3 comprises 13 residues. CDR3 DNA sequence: TGTGCCAGCAGCCCACAGAGGGGCACTGAAGCTTTCTTT. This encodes CASSPQRGTEAFF. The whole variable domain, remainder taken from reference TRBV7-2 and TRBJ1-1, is GAGVSQSPSNKVTEKGKDVELRCDPISGHTALYWYRQSLGQGLEFLIYFQGNSAPDKSGLPSDRFSAERTGGSVSTLTIQRTQQEDSAVYLCASSPQRGTEAFFGQGTRLTVV.

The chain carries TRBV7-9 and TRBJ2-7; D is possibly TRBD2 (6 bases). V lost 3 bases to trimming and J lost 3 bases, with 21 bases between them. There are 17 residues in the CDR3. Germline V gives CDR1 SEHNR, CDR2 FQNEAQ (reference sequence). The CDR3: CASSFTGTPVDNYEQYF. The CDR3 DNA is TGTGCCAGCAGCTTTACCGGGACTCCCGTCGATAACTACGAGCAGTACTTC.

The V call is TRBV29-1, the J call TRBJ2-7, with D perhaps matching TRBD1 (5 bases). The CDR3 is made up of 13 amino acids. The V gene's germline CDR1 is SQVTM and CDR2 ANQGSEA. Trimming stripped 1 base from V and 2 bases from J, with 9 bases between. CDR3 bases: TGCAGCGTTGAAGGTGGCAGGGCCTACGAGCAGTACTTC. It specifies CSVEGGRAYEQYF.

CDR3 region: CASRAWTDKLDEQYF. CDR3 DNA: TGTGCCAGCAGGGCTTGGACCGATAAACTGGACGAGCAGTACTTC. The V call is TRBV28, the J call TRBJ2-7; no clear D gene. This CDR3 region has 15 residues. Trimming shortened V by 6 bases and J by 5 bases, and 20 bases separated the two germline ends. CDR1 is MDHEN and CDR2 is SYDVKM in the germline V gene.

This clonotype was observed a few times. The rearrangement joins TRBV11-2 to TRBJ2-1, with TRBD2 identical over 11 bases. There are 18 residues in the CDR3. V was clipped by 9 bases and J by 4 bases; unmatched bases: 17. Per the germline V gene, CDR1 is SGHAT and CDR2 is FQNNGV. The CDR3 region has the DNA TGTGCCAGTCCTACCGGGACTAGCGGAAAAGGGGCTTACAATGAGCAGTTCTTC. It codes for CASPTGTSGKGAYNEQFF.

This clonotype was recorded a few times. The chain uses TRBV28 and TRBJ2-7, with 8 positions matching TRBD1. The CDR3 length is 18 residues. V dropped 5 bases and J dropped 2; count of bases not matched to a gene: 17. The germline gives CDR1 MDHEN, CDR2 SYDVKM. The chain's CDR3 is CASSPYQYGQGATYEQYF. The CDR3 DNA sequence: TGTGCCAGCAGTCCTTATCAGTACGGGCAGGGGGCCACCTACGAGCAGTACTTC.

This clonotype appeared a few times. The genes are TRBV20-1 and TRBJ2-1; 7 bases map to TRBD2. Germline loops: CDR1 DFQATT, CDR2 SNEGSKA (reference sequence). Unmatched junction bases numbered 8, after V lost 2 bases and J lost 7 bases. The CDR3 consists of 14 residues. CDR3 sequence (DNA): TGCAGTGCTAGACGGGAGGTTACCTTGAATGAGCAGTTCTTC. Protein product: CSARREVTLNEQFF.

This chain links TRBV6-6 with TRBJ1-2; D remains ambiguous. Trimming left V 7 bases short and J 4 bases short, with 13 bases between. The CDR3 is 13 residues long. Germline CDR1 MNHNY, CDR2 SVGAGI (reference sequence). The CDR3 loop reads CASTPVWFYGYTF. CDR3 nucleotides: TGTGCCAGCACCCCAGTGTGGTTCTATGGCTACACCTTC.

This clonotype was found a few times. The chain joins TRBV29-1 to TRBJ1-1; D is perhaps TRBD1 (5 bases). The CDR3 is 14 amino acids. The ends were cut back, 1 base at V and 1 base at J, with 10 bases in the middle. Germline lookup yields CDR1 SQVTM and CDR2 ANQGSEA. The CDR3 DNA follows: TGCAGCGTTGAAGTTCAGGACACGAACACTGAAGCTTTCTTT. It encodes CSVEVQDTNTEAFF.

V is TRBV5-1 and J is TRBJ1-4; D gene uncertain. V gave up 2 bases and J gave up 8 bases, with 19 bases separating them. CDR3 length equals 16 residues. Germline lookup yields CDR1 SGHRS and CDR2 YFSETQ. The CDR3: CASSFPTGQPEEKLFF. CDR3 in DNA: TGCGCCAGCAGCTTTCCAACGGGCCAACCAGAAGAAAAACTGTTTTTT.

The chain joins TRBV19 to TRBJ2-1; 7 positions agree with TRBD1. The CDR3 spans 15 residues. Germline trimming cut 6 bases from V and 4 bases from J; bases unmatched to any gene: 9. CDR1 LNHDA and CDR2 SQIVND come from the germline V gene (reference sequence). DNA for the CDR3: TGTGCCAGTAGCCCGGGACAGTCCCCTTACAATGAGCAGTTCTTC. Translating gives CASSPGQSPYNEQFF.